This entry lists 16 T cell receptor beta chains sequenced from one sample in a study of graft-versus-host responses after intestinal transplantation. Here immunoSEQ multiplex PCR was the method, and the copy in TCRdb shows in-frame clones only, minus some. The sample lists roughly 100,000 clones, around 90% occurring once. For these TCRs, the target antigens are not known. Sample: unstimulated CD8+ T cells sorted from spleen or lymph node cells, taken before transplant. These receptors were obtained from a human donor who was the organ donor for an intestinal transplant.

This chain uses TRBV4-1 with TRBJ2-1; perhaps TRBD1 as D (5 bases). V shed 0 bases and J shed 9 bases, with 9 bases lying between them. The CDR3 consists of 13 residues. Germline V CDR1 and CDR2: MGHRA, YSYEKL. CDR3 protein: CASSQDQGFEQFF. The DNA of the CDR3 is TGCGCCAGCAGCCAAGATCAGGGCTTTGAGCAGTTCTTC.

CDR3 DNA sequence: TGTGCCAGTAGTCCAGGGTTGAAGGAAGCTTTCTTT. Amino acid sequence: CASSPGLKEAFF. The chain links TRBV19 to TRBJ1-1, with D maybe TRBD1 (5 bases). The ends were cut back, 5 bases at V and 8 bases at J, with 12 bases in the middle. The CDR3 is 12 amino acids. Germline V gene data show CDR1 as LNHDA and CDR2 as SQIVND (reference sequence).

The rearrangement joins TRBV5-1 to TRBJ2-5, with TRBD2 identical over 9 bases. V lost 4 bases and J lost 4; bases outside the gene matches: 14. Looked up from germline, CDR1 is SGHRS and CDR2 is YFSETQ. This CDR3 contains 17 residues. CDR3 DNA: TGCGCCAGCAGCCCCGTTTTTAGCGGGAGCCTTCGAGAGACCCAGTACTTC. Translation gives CASSPVFSGSLRETQYF.

This sequence joins TRBV5-1 and TRBJ1-1; maybe TRBD1 (5 bases). The CDR3 contains 14 residues. V was cut by 4 bases and J by 4 bases, with 14 bases left in between. Germline-derived CDR1 and CDR2 are SGHRS and YFSETQ. The CDR3 here is CASSRGGMSTEAFF. Here the CDR3 DNA reads TGCGCCAGCAGCAGGGGTGGGATGAGCACTGAAGCTTTCTTT.

This chain links TRBV27 with TRBJ2-1, with D perhaps matching TRBD2 (7 bases). The germline V and J ends were trimmed by 5 bases and 4 bases, with 15 bases remaining between them. CDR1 and CDR2 (germline): MNHEY, SMNVEV (reference sequence). The CDR3 covers 15 residues. DNA of the CDR3: TGTGCCAGCAGTCCAAGGGGGGGCCCTTACAATGAGCAGTTCTTC. Protein sequence: CASSPRGGPYNEQFF.

This chain links TRBV27 with TRBJ1-1, with D hard to call. Trimming removed 5 bases from V and 5 bases from J, with 9 bases in between. The CDR3 extends over 12 amino acids. Per germline, CDR1 MNHEY and CDR2 SMNVEV (reference sequence). CDR3 in amino acids: CASSPGDTEAFF. Written as DNA, the CDR3 is TGTGCCAGCAGTCCGGGAGATACTGAAGCTTTCTTT.

This chain links TRBV7-9 with TRBJ1-1; 10 nucleotides agree with TRBD1. V dropped 0 bases and J dropped 5; count of bases not matched to a gene: 12. Germline CDR1 reads SEHNR; CDR2 reads FQNEAQ (reference sequence). CDR3 length equals 18 residues. CDR3 in amino acids: CASSLAGRDRGRGTEAFF. The CDR3 bases are TGTGCCAGCAGCTTAGCGGGCCGGGACAGGGGAAGAGGGACTGAAGCTTTCTTT.

This chain connects TRBV28 to TRBJ2-1; D is possibly TRBD1 (6 bases). V lost 10 bases to trimming and J lost 7 bases, with 17 bases between them. The CDR3 is 13 residues long. Germline V gene lookup returns CDR1 MDHEN and CDR2 SYDVKM. For the CDR3, the DNA is TGTGCCACCCGAACGACAGGTATGAATGAGCAGTTCTTC. It is translated as CATRTTGMNEQFF.

The V call is TRBV28, the J call TRBJ2-1, with TRBD2 matching 13 bases. After removal of 5 bases from V and 1 base from J, the junction contained 8 bases not matched to a gene. Germline V gene data show CDR1 as MDHEN and CDR2 as SYDVKM. The CDR3 covers 18 residues. CDR3 sequence: CASSRLAGGPLSYNEQFF. CDR3 in DNA: TGTGCCAGCAGTCGACTAGCGGGAGGTCCCCTGTCCTACAATGAGCAGTTCTTC.

The chain employs TRBV27 and TRBJ2-7; D possibly corresponds to TRBD2 (5 bases). V was clipped by 1 base and J by 4 bases, with 8 bases between them. The V gene's germline CDR1 is MNHEY and CDR2 SMNVEV (reference sequence). There are 13 residues in the CDR3. CDR3 region: CASSLYRGYEQYF. In DNA, the CDR3 is TGTGCCAGCAGTTTATATCGGGGTTACGAGCAGTACTTC.

This clone turned up a few times. J is TRBJ1-4 and V is TRBV30, with 9 bases that match TRBD1. Germline CDR1 reads GTSNPN; CDR2 reads SVGIG (reference sequence). The CDR3 runs 14 residues. After removal of 3 bases from V and 7 bases from J, the junction contained 6 bases not matched to a gene. CDR3 sequence reads: CAWSVGTGSEKLFF. Written as DNA, the CDR3 is TGTGCCTGGAGCGTCGGGACAGGGTCTGAAAAACTGTTTTTT.

J is TRBJ2-2 and V is TRBV7-6; TRBD1 might be the D (5 bases). This CDR3 is 17 amino acids long. Germline loops: CDR1 SGHVS, CDR2 FNYEAQ. V dropped 5 bases and J dropped 0 bases, with 16 bases sitting between them. CDR3 coding DNA: TGTGCCAGCAGCCTACCGACAGACCTTGCGAACACCGGGGAGCTGTTTTTT. Translation gives CASSLPTDLANTGELFF.

The J gene is TRBJ2-3, the V gene TRBV4-1, with D possibly TRBD2 on 7 matching bases. The CDR3 totals 18 residues. From germline, CDR1 is MGHRA and CDR2 YSYEKL. Trimming removed 0 bases at V and 2 bases at J, with 18 bases between. The CDR3 protein is CASSQDNRGAELTDTQYF. CDR3 in DNA: TGCGCCAGCAGCCAAGATAACCGGGGGGCTGAACTCACAGATACGCAGTATTTT.

This clone was observed a single time. The chain uses TRBV7-6 and TRBJ2-7; D might be TRBD2 (5 bases). The CDR3 extends over 15 amino acids. Germline V CDR1 and CDR2: SGHVS, FNYEAQ. The germline V and J ends were trimmed by 1 base and 1 base, with 11 bases remaining between them. CDR3 protein: CASSLEASWSYEQYF. The CDR3 DNA is TGTGCCAGCAGCTTAGAGGCTAGCTGGTCCTACGAGCAGTACTTC.

This chain links TRBV5-6 with TRBJ2-7, with D maybe TRBD2 (7 bases). Germline V CDR1 and CDR2: SGHDT, YYEEEE. CDR3 length: 13 amino acids. The ends were cut back, 7 bases at V and 1 base at J, with 12 bases in the middle. DNA of the CDR3: TGTGCCAGCCTACGGGGGGCTTCCTACGAGCAGTACTTC. Protein product: CASLRGASYEQYF.

The gene calls are TRBV4-1 and TRBJ2-7; 7 nucleotides line up with TRBD1. After removal of 4 bases from V and 3 bases from J, the junction contained 9 bases not matched to a gene. This CDR3 region has 15 residues. Germline V gene sequence: CDR1 MGHRA, CDR2 YSYEKL. CDR3 in DNA: TGCGCCAGCAGCCCCCACGGAGACAGGGACTACGAGCAGTACTTC. Translated, it gives CASSPHGDRDYEQYF.